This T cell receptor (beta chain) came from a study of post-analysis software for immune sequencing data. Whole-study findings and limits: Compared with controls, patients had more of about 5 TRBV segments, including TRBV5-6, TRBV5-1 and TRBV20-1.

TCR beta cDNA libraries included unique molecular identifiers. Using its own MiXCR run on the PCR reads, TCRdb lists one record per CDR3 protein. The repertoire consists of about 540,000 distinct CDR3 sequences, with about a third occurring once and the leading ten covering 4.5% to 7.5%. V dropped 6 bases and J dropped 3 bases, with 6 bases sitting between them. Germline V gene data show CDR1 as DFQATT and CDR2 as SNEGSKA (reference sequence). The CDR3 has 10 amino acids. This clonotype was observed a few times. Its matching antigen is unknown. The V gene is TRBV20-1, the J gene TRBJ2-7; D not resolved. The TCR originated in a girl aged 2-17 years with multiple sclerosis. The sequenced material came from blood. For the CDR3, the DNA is TGCAGTGCCTCTTTCTACGAGCAGTACTTC. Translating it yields CSASFYEQYF.